Each of the 2 T cell receptor beta chains below was sequenced from the same sample in a study of Graves' ophthalmopathy and Graves' hyperthyroidism. Beta-chain TCR CDR3 regions were amplified from RNA transcripts. Second-round multiplex PCR came after first-round RT-PCR with HTBI primers. TCRdb fed the multiplex PCR reads into MiXCR, producing one record per CDR3 protein. The data show over 450,000 distinct CDR3 sequences, under 15% seen once. The source material was blood. All receptors come from a woman in her twenties or thirties with Graves' ophthalmopathy.

This chain connects TRBV30 to TRBJ2-5; D is uncertain. The CDR3 has 13 residues. Trimming cost V 0 bases and J 3 bases, with 8 bases left between them. Germline V gene lookup returns CDR1 GTSNPN and CDR2 SVGIG (reference sequence). CDR3 protein: CAWSVTGKETQYF. Written as DNA, the CDR3 is TGTGCCTGGAGTGTAACTGGGAAAGAGACCCAGTACTTC.

The chain joins TRBV6-5 to TRBJ1-5; no clear D gene. This CDR3 region has 17 residues. Germline CDR1 MNHEY, CDR2 SVGAGI. Trimming shortened V by 2 bases and J by 3 bases, and 17 bases separated the two germline ends. In DNA form, the CDR3 reads TGTGCCAGCAGTTACGGAATTCAGGCTCCCGCCAATCAGCCCCAGCATTTT. Translated: CASSYGIQAPANQPQHF.